A single sample is the source of the 9 T cell receptor beta chains below, sequenced in a study of blood T cells in healthy people across ages. Sample-barcoded 5' priming and a J-beta primer mix drove a second PCR of about 7 to 11 cycles. TCRdb fed the 5' RACE reads into MiXCR, producing one record per CDR3 protein. The data show hundreds of thousands of distinct CDR3 sequences, 40% to 45% seen once. Sequencing input: blood. The receptors derive from a man older than 75 in good health.

The CDR3 DNA reads as TGCAGTGCTAGAGTAACAGGGCCCATGGAAAACAATGAGCAGTACTTC. Protein: CSARVTGPMENNEQYF. The chain combines TRBV20-1 with TRBJ2-5; D is perhaps TRBD1 (6 bases). The CDR3 is 16 amino acids. Trimming removed 1 base at V and 11 bases at J, with 26 bases between. CDR1 is DFQATT, CDR2 SNEGSKA, per germline (reference sequence).

This clonotype was counted a few times. The chain recombines TRBV28 with TRBJ2-4; tentative D call: TRBD1 (5 bases). Germline V gives CDR1 MDHEN, CDR2 SYDVKM. Trimming removed 6 bases from V and 1 base from J, with 16 bases in between. This CDR3 is built from 16 residues. The CDR3 region has the DNA TGTGCCAGCAGAGTAACAGGTCTCGGGGCCAAAAACATTCAGTACTTC. Protein sequence: CASRVTGLGAKNIQYF.

The V gene is TRBV25-1, the J gene TRBJ1-2; D unclear. This CDR3 is 13 amino acids long. V lost 3 bases, J lost 9 bases, and 14 bases lay in between. CDR1 MGHDK and CDR2 SYGVNS come from the germline V gene. The CDR3 loop is CASSEREARSYTF. The CDR3 nucleotides read TGTGCCAGCAGTGAGAGGGAGGCGAGGAGCTACACCTTC.

As concerns this clonotype: An end of the junction differs from the germline gene, which may be a read error. For the CDR3, the DNA is TGTGCCACCGGCAGAGATCGCCGTGCTGGGACCCCCTACGAGCAGTACTTC. Its translation is CATGRDRRAGTPYEQYF. The chain is built from TRBV15 and TRBJ2-4; D might be TRBD1 or TRBD2, each matching 5 bases. The tail of the sequence fits TRBJ2-7 better, so the J call may be wrong. The CDR3 is 17 amino acids. Germline CDR1 reads LNHNV; CDR2 reads YYDKDF (reference sequence).

The chain is built from TRBV25-1 and TRBJ2-6, with D uncertain. The V end lost 6 bases, the J end lost 3 bases, and 9 bases lay between the germline ends. This CDR3 is built from 14 residues. Germline V gene lookup returns CDR1 MGHDK and CDR2 SYGVNS. The CDR3 reads CASSPRLGANVLTF. As DNA, the CDR3 is TGTGCCAGCAGCCCCCGTCTTGGGGCCAACGTCCTGACTTTC. The full variable domain, completed using reference TRBV25-1 and TRBJ2-6, is EADIYQTPRYLVIGTGKKITLECSQTMGHDKMYWYQQDPGMELHLIHYSYGVNSTEKGDLSSESTVSRIRTEHFPLTLESARPSHTSQYLCASSPRLGANVLTFGAGSRLTVL.

This clonotype was found a few times. This sequence joins TRBV20-1 and TRBJ2-5; D perhaps matches TRBD2 (5 bases). The CDR3 is made up of 14 amino acids. Between the trimmed V and J ends, which lost 0 bases and 5 bases, there was a span of 13 bases. CDR1 DFQATT and CDR2 SNEGSKA come from the germline V gene (reference sequence). CDR3 sequence: CSARDSSRRETQYF. CDR3 DNA sequence: TGCAGTGCTAGAGATTCTAGCCGTCGGGAGACCCAGTACTTC.

This clonotype has at least ten counts. The chain joins TRBV7-9 to TRBJ2-1; a weak D match, TRBD2 (6 bases). Looked up from germline, CDR1 is SEHNR and CDR2 is FQNEAQ (reference sequence). Trimming took 4 bases from V and 2 from J, leaving 15 bases between them. The CDR3 sequence is 16 residues long. The CDR3 loop reads CASSSTGGWTYNEQFF. The CDR3, as DNA: TGTGCCAGCAGCTCAACTGGGGGGTGGACCTACAATGAGCAGTTCTTC.

The V gene is TRBV6-2 or TRBV6-3, the J gene TRBJ2-1; D uncertain. This CDR3 spans 14 amino acids. Trimming stripped 2 bases from V and 9 bases from J, with 14 bases between. Germline V lookup: CDR1 MNHEY, CDR2 SVGEGT. CDR3 sequence: CASSYEAGGVEQFF. Here the CDR3 DNA reads TGTGCCAGCAGTTACGAGGCTGGCGGTGTTGAGCAGTTCTTC.

The gene calls are TRBV20-1 and TRBJ2-7; 8 nucleotides agree with TRBD1. The J call is in doubt because the DNA end fits TRBJ2-5 better. The germline V gene encodes CDR1 DFQATT and CDR2 SNEGSKA (reference sequence). This CDR3 comprises 15 residues. In nucleotides, the CDR3 is TGCAGTGCTAGGGCCACGACAGGGGTTAGAGCGACCCAGTACTTC. Translating gives CSARATTGVRATQYF.